This TCR beta chain originates from a study of CD8+CD57+ T cells in acquired aplastic anemia. Turning to the study itself: An average of about 3.4 ug of DNA was obtained from sorted CD4+ and CD8+ cells. Notes on the study in general: Statistical testing detected no significant gap in CD8+ Simpson's diversity between patients and controls.

Turning to this clonotype: As yet, its antigen is unknown.

TCR beta VDJ and CDR3 profiles were obtained from a genomic DNA template. TCRdb used MiXCR to reprocess the reads, holding one entry per CDR3 protein. The sample includes 200,000 to 250,000 distinct CDR3 sequences, around three fifths of them seen just once. For sequencing, patients were chosen who had shown expansion of CD8+CD57+ cells by flow cytometry. The CDR3 contains 16 residues. Germline CDR1 and CDR2: SNHLY and FYNNEI. V gave up 6 bases and J gave up 5 bases; unmatched junction bases: 11. The chain links TRBV2 to TRBJ2-5; 11 bases match TRBD2. The sequence derives from a human donor with aplastic anemia. The sequencing input was sorted CD4+, CD8+, or CD8+CD57+ T cells (not recorded which) from PBMCs. The CDR3 DNA sequence: TGTGCCAGCAGAGAAATAGCGGGGGGGTCTATTGAGACCCAGTACTTC. As protein: CASREIAGGSIETQYF.